This T cell receptor (beta chain) was documented in a study of blood T cell repertoires in COVID-19. Study in general: The United States, Italy and Spain were the sources of the acute and convalescent COVID-19 samples. Sources were T cells, B-cell-depleted T cells, or PBMCs; the material itself was cDNA or gDNA.

This CDR3 has 16 amino acids. Germline V lookup: CDR1 MNHNY, CDR2 SVGAGI (reference sequence). Trimming removed 2 bases at V and 0 bases at J, with 11 bases between. In the authors' methods: Using reference gene primer amplification, nucleated cell counts were estimated. Profiled with immunoSEQ multiplex PCR; TCRdb holds only in-frame clones, not every one. From that table come the V and J calls and clone size; the DNA was used to work out D and trimming. The data show about 330,000 clones, with around 86% seen just once and 1.5% to 2% held by the top ten. This receptor was identified in a woman in her fifties or sixties with acute or convalescent COVID-19. V gene TRBV6-6 combines with J gene TRBJ1-3; TRBD1 might be the D (5 bases). The sequencing sample was made of peripheral blood. The chain's CDR3 is CASSYGAGSSGNTIYF. In nucleotides, the CDR3 is TGTGCCAGCAGTTACGGTGCAGGGTCCTCTGGAAACACCATATATTTT.